What follows are 30 T cell receptor beta chains derived from one specimen sequenced in a study of blood T cell repertoires in COVID-19. The protocol was immunoSEQ multiplex PCR, while the TCRdb copy is restricted to in-frame clones and leaves out a portion. The data show about 280,000 clones, around 85% seen once. Sequencing was performed on peripheral blood. These receptors came from a man aged 50 or older with active or convalescent COVID-19.

In its sample, this clone was seen a few times. The chain combines TRBV7-9 with TRBJ1-5; D not certain. There are 17 residues in the CDR3. Germline lookup yields CDR1 SEHNR and CDR2 FQNEAQ (reference sequence). Between the trimmed V and J ends, which lost 0 bases and 4 bases, there was a span of 16 bases. CDR3 region: CASSLAPLSGLNQPQHF. The CDR3, as DNA: TGTGCCAGCAGCTTAGCACCTCTATCGGGGTTGAATCAGCCCCAGCATTTT.

The chain carries TRBV2 and TRBJ1-1, with 7 bases fitting TRBD1. V lost 5 bases, J lost 5 bases, and 2 bases stayed unmatched. In germline, CDR1 is SNHLY, CDR2 FYNNEI. This CDR3 contains 12 residues. CDR3 protein: CASSTTGTEAFF. The CDR3 DNA sequence: TGTGCCAGCAGTACGACAGGGACTGAAGCTTTCTTT. Looking up the rest from reference TRBV2 and TRBJ1-1 gives the full variable domain: EPEVTQTPSHQVTQMGQEVILRCVPISNHLYFYWYRQILGQKVEFLVSFYNNEISEKSEIFDDQFSVERPDGSNFTLKIRSTKLEDSAMYFCASSTTGTEAFFGQGTRLTVV.

The J gene is TRBJ2-1, the V gene TRBV9; D might be TRBD2 (6 bases). This CDR3 has 16 residues. V was clipped by 4 bases and J by 4 bases, with 18 bases between them. Germline-derived CDR1 and CDR2 are SGDLS and YYNGEE. CDR3 amino acids: CASSKEGFRRYNEQFF. CDR3 coding DNA: TGTGCCAGCAGCAAGGAGGGCTTTCGTAGGTACAATGAGCAGTTCTTC.

The chain combines TRBV27 with TRBJ2-1; 11 nucleotides align to TRBD2. This CDR3 has 16 residues. Germline loops: CDR1 MNHEY, CDR2 SMNVEV (reference sequence). V lost 0 bases, J lost 7 bases, and 5 bases stayed unmatched. The CDR3 nucleotides are TGTGCCAGCAGTTTATCTAGCGGGAGGGCCGGGAATGAGCAGTTCTTC. Its translation: CASSLSSGRAGNEQFF.

The chain joins TRBV14 to TRBJ1-3; no reliable D call. CDR1 is SGHDN, CDR2 FVKESK, per germline. The CDR3 has 15 residues. V was cut by 1 base and J by 2 bases, with 9 bases left in between. The CDR3 loop is CASSQAMAAGNTIYF. For the CDR3, the DNA is TGTGCCAGCAGCCAAGCGATGGCAGCTGGAAACACCATATATTTT. The whole variable domain, remainder taken from reference TRBV14 and TRBJ1-3, is EAGVTQFPSHSVIEKGQTVTLRCDPISGHDNLYWYRRVMGKEIKFLLHFVKESKQDESGMPNNRFLAERTGGTYSTLKVQPAELEDSGVYFCASSQAMAAGNTIYFGEGSWLTVV.

This clone showed up just a few times. The chain employs TRBV28 and TRBJ2-7; 11 bases map to TRBD2. J lost 3 bases, V lost 4 bases, and 5 bases had no gene match. The germline gives CDR1 MDHEN, CDR2 SYDVKM. The CDR3 has 15 residues. The CDR3 sequence is CASSSLAGEGYEQYF. The CDR3 DNA sequence: TGTGCCAGCAGTTCACTAGCGGGAGAGGGCTACGAGCAGTACTTC. The complete variable domain, with remaining parts taken from reference TRBV28 and TRBJ2-7, reads DVKVTQSSRYLVKRTGEKVFLECVQDMDHENMFWYRQDPGLGLRLIYFSYDVKMKEKGDIPEGYSVSREKKERFSLILESASTNQTSMYLCASSSLAGEGYEQYFGPGTRLTVT.

In nucleotides, the CDR3 is TGTGCCTGGACATCTGGGAGGGTGGGGGAAAAACTGTTTTTT. Amino acid sequence: CAWTSGRVGEKLFF. The J gene is TRBJ1-4, the V gene TRBV30; the D is unclear. V lost 4 bases and J lost 8, with 17 bases in between. Germline loops: CDR1 GTSNPN, CDR2 SVGIG (reference sequence). The CDR3 length is 14 residues.

The J gene is TRBJ2-7, the V gene TRBV7-8, with TRBD1 as a possible D gene (6 bases). CDR3 length equals 12 residues. Germline V gives CDR1 SGHVS, CDR2 FQNEAQ. V dropped 5 bases and J dropped 2 bases, with 7 bases sitting between them. CDR3 DNA: TGTGCCAGCAGCCGGGACACCTACGAGCAGTACTTC. Translation gives CASSRDTYEQYF.

The V call is TRBV30, the J call TRBJ1-4; D unresolved. Germline values: CDR1 GTSNPN, CDR2 SVGIG (reference sequence). This CDR3 has 14 residues. The V end was cut by 2 bases, the J end by 10 bases, with 17 bases between. CDR3 residues: CAWSITVPPVKLFF. CDR3 nucleotides: TGTGCCTGGAGTATTACGGTCCCCCCGGTAAAACTGTTTTTT.

V and J are TRBV5-1 and TRBJ2-1, with TRBD2 identical over 11 bases. CDR3 size: 15 residues. V was pared by 0 bases and J by 9 bases, with 5 bases of the junction left unmatched. Germline CDR1 and CDR2: SGHRS and YFSETQ. As DNA, the CDR3 is TGCGCCAGCAGCTTGGTAGCGGGAGGGCCGGGTGAGCAGTTCTTC. This translates into CASSLVAGGPGEQFF. Using reference TRBV5-1 and TRBJ2-1 for the parts outside the CDR3, the full variable domain is KAGVTQTPRYLIKTRGQQVTLSCSPISGHRSVSWYQQTPGQGLQFLFEYFSETQRNKGNFPGRFSGRQFSNSRSEMNVSTLELGDSALYLCASSLVAGGPGEQFFGPGTRLTVL.

The V and J genes are TRBV7-3 and TRBJ2-1; D ambiguous. CDR1 and CDR2 (germline): SGHTA, FQGTGA. The V end was cut by 5 bases, the J end by 0 bases, with 11 bases between. The CDR3 is 15 amino acids. The CDR3 loop is CASSRQASSYNEQFF. CDR3 DNA sequence: TGTGCCAGCAGCCGCCAGGCCAGCTCCTACAATGAGCAGTTCTTC.

The V and J genes are TRBV6-8 and TRBJ1-3; D may be TRBD1 (6 bases). CDR1 and CDR2 (germline): MNHGY, SAAAGT. The CDR3 consists of 14 residues. Between the trimmed V and J ends, which lost 10 bases and 2 bases, there was a span of 15 bases. CDR3 DNA: TGTGCCACCGACCGCAGGGGTCCTGGAAACACCATATATTTT. This translates into CATDRRGPGNTIYF.

This chain links TRBV29-1 with TRBJ1-2, with D perhaps matching TRBD1 (6 bases). The CDR3 is 13 amino acids. The germline gives CDR1 SQVTM, CDR2 ANQGSEA. Trimming stripped 2 bases from V and 7 bases from J, with 14 bases between. The CDR3 sequence is CSVESGGGFGYTF. CDR3 DNA sequence: TGCAGCGTTGAAAGTGGGGGCGGTTTTGGCTACACCTTC.

The V gene is TRBV24-1, the J gene TRBJ1-4, with no clear D. The CDR3 totals 12 residues. The germline gives CDR1 KGHDR, CDR2 SFDVKD. The V and J ends lost 10 bases and 8 bases respectively, with 13 bases between them. DNA for the CDR3: TGTGCCACGCTTGAGGGTTTGGAAAAACTGTTTTTT. This gives the protein CATLEGLEKLFF.

The chain links TRBV6-2 or TRBV6-3 to TRBJ2-5; TRBD2 aligns across 10 bases. The CDR3 contains 15 residues. The germline V gene has CDR1 MNHEY and CDR2 SVGEGT. With 6 bases clipped from V and 0 bases from J, the junction kept 4 bases outside the gene matches. Written as DNA, the CDR3 is TGTGCCAGCAGCGGACTAGCGGCTTACCAAGAGACCCAGTACTTC. It codes for CASSGLAAYQETQYF.

This sequence joins TRBV9 and TRBJ2-3, with 7 bases that match TRBD2. Losses at the gene ends were 1 base for V and 3 bases for J; bases not matched to a gene: 2. Germline lookup yields CDR1 SGDLS and CDR2 YYNGEE. This CDR3 contains 14 residues. DNA of the CDR3: TGTGCCAGCAGCGTATATAGCGGGACAGATACGCAGTATTTT. Translated, it gives CASSVYSGTDTQYF.

V gene TRBV7-9 combines with J gene TRBJ1-2; unclear D gene. The CDR3 contains 13 residues. CDR1 SEHNR and CDR2 FQNEAQ come from the germline V gene (reference sequence). The V gene lost 10 bases and the J gene lost 2 bases, with 14 bases spanning the gap. CDR3 loop: CATGGNGNYGYTF. DNA for the CDR3: TGTGCCACAGGAGGAAATGGGAACTATGGCTACACCTTC.

The chain combines TRBV19 with TRBJ1-1; 8 bases match TRBD1. CDR1 and CDR2 (germline): LNHDA, SQIVND (reference sequence). With 6 bases clipped from V and 12 bases from J, the junction kept 18 bases outside the gene matches. The CDR3 sequence is 15 residues long. CDR3: CASSSTGRGRVTTFF. DNA of the CDR3: TGTGCCAGTAGCTCAACCGGCAGGGGGCGCGTAACGACTTTCTTT.

This clone turned up a few times. V is TRBV5-4 and J is TRBJ2-3, with TRBD2 matching 7 bases. In germline, CDR1 is SGHNT, CDR2 YYREEE (reference sequence). Trimming removed 4 bases from V and 0 bases from J; junction bases left unmatched: 14. The CDR3 spans 18 residues. The CDR3 coding sequence is TGTGCCAGCAGCCTGCGCGGCCTAGCGGTTCCTAGCACAGATACGCAGTATTTT. Amino acid sequence: CASSLRGLAVPSTDTQYF.

V usage is TRBV9 and J usage is TRBJ1-3; 8 nucleotides align to TRBD1. The V and J ends lost 2 bases and 10 bases, in that order; junction bases with no gene match: 8. The CDR3 runs to 14 residues. Germline-derived CDR1 and CDR2 are SGDLS and YYNGEE. Written as DNA, the CDR3 is TGTGCCAGCAGCGTTGCTGGACAGGGTGGTACCATATATTTT. Protein: CASSVAGQGGTIYF.

The genes are TRBV6-1 and TRBJ1-3; D is possibly TRBD1 (6 bases). The CDR3 extends over 16 amino acids. Germline loops: CDR1 MNHNS, CDR2 SASEGT. The ends were cut back, 3 bases at V and 4 bases at J, with 16 bases in the middle. CDR3 coding DNA: TGTGCCAGCAGTGAGCTCGACAGGCTTGGGGGAAACACCATATATTTT. Protein: CASSELDRLGGNTIYF.

This clone showed up just a few times. The chain employs TRBV28 and TRBJ1-5; 7 bases agree with TRBD1. Germline V gives CDR1 MDHEN, CDR2 SYDVKM. This CDR3 has 18 amino acids. The trim removed 2 bases at V and 2 bases at J, leaving 12 bases unmatched. In nucleotides, the CDR3 is TGTGCCAGCAGTTTAGGTGTCGGGAGGGGGCGAGGCAATCAGCCCCAGCATTTT. It encodes CASSLGVGRGRGNQPQHF.

The genes are TRBV11-2 and TRBJ2-2, with TRBD1 matching 11 bases. With V trimmed by 3 bases and J by 6 bases, 0 bases remained unmatched. Germline lookup yields CDR1 SGHAT and CDR2 FQNNGV. This CDR3 is 14 amino acids long. The CDR3 here is CASSLGQGAGELFF. CDR3 DNA sequence: TGTGCCAGCAGCTTGGGACAGGGGGCCGGGGAGCTGTTTTTT.

The chain combines TRBV25-1 with TRBJ2-7, with 7 bases that match TRBD1. CDR3 length equals 13 residues. The germline gives CDR1 MGHDK, CDR2 SYGVNS. V was pared by 9 bases and J by 5 bases, with 10 bases of the junction left unmatched. This CDR3 reads CASGSTGTDEQYF. CDR3 sequence (DNA): TGTGCCAGTGGGTCGACTGGGACAGACGAGCAGTACTTC.

The V gene is TRBV5-5, the J gene TRBJ1-5, with D possibly matching TRBD1 (6 bases). Trimming removed 4 bases at V and 5 bases at J, with 19 bases between. The CDR3 is made up of 16 amino acids. Germline V lookup: CDR1 SGHKS, CDR2 YYEKEE (reference sequence). The CDR3 loop is CASSPTSGAYYQPQHF. Here the CDR3 DNA reads TGTGCCAGCAGCCCCACGTCAGGGGCCTATTATCAGCCCCAGCATTTT.

This clone occurred once. The CDR3 DNA reads TGTGCCAGCAGCCCGGGGGGGGGACAGGGTGTCTACGAGCAGTACTTC. Encoded protein: CASSPGGGQGVYEQYF. J is TRBJ2-7 and V is TRBV28, with D perhaps matching TRBD1 (9 bases). Germline-derived CDR1 and CDR2 are MDHEN and SYDVKM. CDR3 size: 16 residues. V lost 6 bases and J lost 3, with 21 bases in between.

This rearrangement joins TRBV6-1 to TRBJ2-7, with D possibly matching TRBD1 (5 bases). CDR3 length equals 14 residues. Looked up from germline, CDR1 is MNHNS and CDR2 is SASEGT. Trimming cost V 3 bases and J 1 base, with 10 bases left between them. For the CDR3, the DNA is TGTGCCAGCAGTGACAGGGTAGGGTCCTACGAGCAGTACTTC. The encoded protein is CASSDRVGSYEQYF.

The chain is built from TRBV28 and TRBJ1-2; D unresolved. The CDR3 has 12 amino acids. Trimming took 7 bases from V and 6 from J, leaving 12 bases between them. CDR1 and CDR2 from the germline V gene are MDHEN and SYDVKM. In DNA form, the CDR3 reads TGTGCCAGCAATAGACTAGTGGATGGCTACACCTTC. Translation gives CASNRLVDGYTF.

The count of this clone is one. The chain combines TRBV6-5 with TRBJ1-2; no firm D call. This CDR3 comprises 11 residues. Germline CDR1 MNHEY, CDR2 SVGAGI. Between the trimmed V and J ends, which lost 2 bases and 11 bases, there was a span of 9 bases. The CDR3 sequence is CASSYTGIYTF. The CDR3 coding sequence is TGTGCCAGCAGTTACACGGGAATATACACCTTC.

As to this clone: The same CDR3 can be traced to other DNA sequences in this sample. The chain carries TRBV5-1 and TRBJ1-6, with 7 bases matching TRBD1. V lost 1 base to trimming and J lost 6 bases; unmatched junction nucleotides: 4. This CDR3 has 15 residues. Germline V gene sequence: CDR1 SGHRS, CDR2 YFSETQ. DNA for the CDR3: TGCGCCAGCAGCTTGAGACAGGGAGGTAATTCACCCCTCCACTTT. Amino acids: CASSLRQGGNSPLHF.